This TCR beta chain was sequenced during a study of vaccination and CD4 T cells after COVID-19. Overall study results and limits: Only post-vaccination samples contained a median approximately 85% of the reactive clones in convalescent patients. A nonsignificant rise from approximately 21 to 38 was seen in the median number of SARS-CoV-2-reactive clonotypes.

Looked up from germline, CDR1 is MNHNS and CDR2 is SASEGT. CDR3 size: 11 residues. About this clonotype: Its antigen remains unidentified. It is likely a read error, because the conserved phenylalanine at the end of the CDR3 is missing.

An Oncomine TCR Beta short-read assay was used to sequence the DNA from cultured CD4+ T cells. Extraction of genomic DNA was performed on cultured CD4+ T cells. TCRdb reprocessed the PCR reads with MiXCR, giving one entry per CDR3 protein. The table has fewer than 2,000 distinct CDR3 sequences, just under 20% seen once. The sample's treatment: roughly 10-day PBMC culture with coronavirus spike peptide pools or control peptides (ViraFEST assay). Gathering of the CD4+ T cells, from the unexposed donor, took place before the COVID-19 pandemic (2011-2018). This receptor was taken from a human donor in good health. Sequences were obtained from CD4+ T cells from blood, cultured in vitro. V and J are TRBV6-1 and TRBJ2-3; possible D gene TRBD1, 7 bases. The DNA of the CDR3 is TGTGCGACAGGGAGGACAGATACGCAGTATTCT. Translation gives CATGRTDTQYS.